This entry lists 20 T cell receptor beta chains sequenced from one sample in a study of blood T cell repertoires in COVID-19. Assay: immunoSEQ multiplex PCR; the TCRdb copy retains only in-frame clones and omits some. The sample has around 140,000 clones; about 90% are singletons. Sequenced: PBMCs or T cells enriched from blood (not recorded which). The receptor set was obtained from a woman aged 40 to 49 who had been exposed to COVID-19.

The sample holds one count of this clone. This chain links TRBV27 with TRBJ2-7; 11 bases map to TRBD2. V dropped 5 bases and J dropped 7; count of bases not matched to a gene: 10. CDR1 and CDR2 (germline): MNHEY, SMNVEV (reference sequence). This CDR3 region has 15 residues. Written as DNA, the CDR3 is TGTGCCAGCAGTATCCTAGCGGGAGGCTTGAAGGAGCAGTACTTC. This sequence encodes CASSILAGGLKEQYF.

The gene calls are TRBV5-1 and TRBJ1-2; TRBD1 might be the D (5 bases). CDR3 length: 15 residues. Trimming cost V 0 bases and J 1 base, with 10 bases left between them. In germline, CDR1 is SGHRS, CDR2 YFSETQ. This chain's CDR3 is CASSLEHQGNYGYTF. DNA for the CDR3: TGCGCCAGCAGCTTGGAACATCAGGGTAACTATGGCTACACCTTC. Full variable domain (missing parts from reference TRBV5-1 and TRBJ1-2): KAGVTQTPRYLIKTRGQQVTLSCSPISGHRSVSWYQQTPGQGLQFLFEYFSETQRNKGNFPGRFSGRQFSNSRSEMNVSTLELGDSALYLCASSLEHQGNYGYTFGSGTRLTVV.

This CDR3 is CASSFSPYRPEGNQPQHF. Written as DNA, the CDR3 is TGTGCCAGCAGCTTTTCCCCCTACAGGCCCGAGGGCAATCAGCCCCAGCATTTT. The V call is TRBV7-6, the J call TRBJ1-5; D may be TRBD1 (5 bases). Germline CDR1 SGHVS, CDR2 FNYEAQ. Trimming took off 3 bases at V and 2 bases at J, with 20 bases between the two ends. The CDR3 length is 18 residues.

The CDR3 DNA is TGCGCCAGCAGCTTGTCGGGACTAGCGACCACAGATACGCAGTATTTT. Translation gives CASSLSGLATTDTQYF. The chain has TRBV5-1 and TRBJ2-3, with 10 bases lining up with TRBD2. Germline V CDR1 and CDR2: SGHRS, YFSETQ. V was pared by 1 base and J by 2 bases, with 4 bases of the junction left unmatched. The CDR3 covers 16 residues.

The chain links TRBV3-1 (or the pseudogene TRBV3-2) to TRBJ2-5; no definite D call. This CDR3 has 14 amino acids. Trimming shortened V by 2 bases and J by 2 bases, and 9 bases separated the two germline ends. CDR1 is LGHDT, CDR2 YNNKEL, per germline (reference sequence). This CDR3 reads CASSQSRLQETQYF. CDR3 nucleotides: TGTGCCAGCAGCCAAAGCCGACTTCAAGAGACCCAGTACTTC.

This clone was detected only a few times. The chain links TRBV6-2 or TRBV6-3 to TRBJ2-6; a possible D gene is TRBD2 (6 bases). Trimming pared 5 bases from V and 2 bases from J, leaving 7 bases between. This CDR3 has 14 residues. Per germline, CDR1 MNHEY and CDR2 SVGEGT. The CDR3 DNA is TGTGCCAGCAGTAGGGAGGCTGGGGCCAACGTCCTGACTTTC. This encodes CASSREAGANVLTF.

The chain has TRBV5-1 and TRBJ2-2, with 8 bases fitting TRBD2. The CDR3 contains 16 residues. CDR1 is SGHRS, CDR2 YFSETQ, per germline. The trim removed 0 bases at V and 5 bases at J, leaving 6 bases unmatched. The CDR3 loop is CASSLESGRFTGELFF. The CDR3 DNA sequence: TGCGCCAGCAGCTTGGAAAGCGGGAGATTTACCGGGGAGCTGTTTTTT.

The rearrangement links TRBV7-9 to TRBJ2-7; 8 nucleotides match TRBD2. J lost 0 bases, V lost 5 bases, and 9 bases had no gene match. The CDR3 is 16 residues long. Per germline, CDR1 SEHNR and CDR2 FQNEAQ (reference sequence). CDR3 sequence: CASSPTSGTISYEQYF. CDR3 bases: TGTGCCAGCAGCCCTACTAGCGGAACTATCTCCTACGAGCAGTACTTC.

CDR3 sequence (DNA): TGTGCCATCACTCCAGGGCTGAAGACCAACGAGCAGTACTTC. Translated: CAITPGLKTNEQYF. The rearrangement joins TRBV10-3 to TRBJ2-7; TRBD1 is a possible D gene (5 bases). Trimming left V 7 bases short and J 5 bases short, with 18 bases between. The CDR3 covers 14 residues. CDR1 ENHRY and CDR2 SYGVKD come from the germline V gene.

The chain links TRBV28 to TRBJ1-5; D not certain. V lost 5 bases, J lost 0 bases, and 11 bases lay in between. Germline CDR1 reads MDHEN; CDR2 reads SYDVKM. This CDR3 region has 15 residues. CDR3 amino acids: CASSPGVYSNQPQHF. CDR3 bases: TGTGCCAGCAGTCCCGGGGTCTATAGCAATCAGCCCCAGCATTTT.

This chain joins TRBV5-1 and TRBJ2-1; 13 positions agree with TRBD2. The CDR3 sequence is 16 residues long. Unmatched junction bases numbered 4, after V lost 4 bases and J lost 3 bases. The V gene's germline CDR1 is SGHRS and CDR2 YFSETQ. The CDR3 sequence: CASSIGTSGDYNEQFF. DNA of the CDR3: TGCGCCAGCAGCATAGGGACTAGCGGGGACTACAATGAGCAGTTCTTC.

The chain links TRBV27 to TRBJ1-2, with D tentatively TRBD1 (5 bases). Trimming shortened V by 4 bases and J by 4 bases, and 7 bases separated the two germline ends. CDR1 is MNHEY and CDR2 is SMNVEV in the germline V gene (reference sequence). The CDR3 totals 12 residues. CDR3 bases: TGTGCCAGCAGTTCGCAGGGCTATGGCTACACCTTC. It translates to CASSSQGYGYTF.

The chain couples TRBV19 to TRBJ1-3; 8 bases are a match to TRBD1. The CDR3 contains 14 residues. Germline lookup yields CDR1 LNHDA and CDR2 SQIVND (reference sequence). The trim removed 5 bases at V and 2 bases at J, leaving 2 bases unmatched. The chain's CDR3 is CASSEQGAGNTIYF. The CDR3 DNA is TGTGCCAGTAGTGAACAGGGGGCTGGAAACACCATATATTTT. The variable domain in full, completed from reference TRBV19 and TRBJ1-3, reads DGGITQSPKYLFRKEGQNVTLSCEQNLNHDAMYWYRQDPGQGLRLIYYSQIVNDFQKGDIAEGYSVSREKKESFPLTVTSAQKNPTAFYLCASSEQGAGNTIYFGEGSWLTVV.

This chain links TRBV5-8 with TRBJ2-7; 11 nucleotides line up with TRBD2. V shed 0 bases and J 4 bases; nucleotides not matched to a gene: 0. Germline V gene lookup returns CDR1 SGHTS and CDR2 YDEGEE. This CDR3 comprises 14 residues. Here the CDR3 reads CASSLASGGYEQYF. In DNA, the CDR3 is TGTGCCAGCAGCTTGGCTAGCGGGGGGTACGAGCAGTACTTC.

This clone was counted a few times. The chain joins TRBV29-1 to TRBJ1-4; 10 bases agree with TRBD1. Germline V gene lookup returns CDR1 SQVTM and CDR2 ANQGSEA. The CDR3 covers 14 residues. V gave up 3 bases and J gave up 12 bases; unmatched junction bases: 10. Written as DNA, the CDR3 is TGCAGCGTTGAGGGGGGGACAGGGGAAATAGAACTGTTTTTT. Its translation: CSVEGGTGEIELFF.

The chain recombines TRBV10-3 with TRBJ1-6, with 7 bases that match TRBD1. Per germline, CDR1 ENHRY and CDR2 SYGVKD. The CDR3 has 14 amino acids. Trimming cost V 5 bases and J 7 bases; bases outside gene matches: 5. In DNA form, the CDR3 reads TGTGCCATCAGTAGACAGGGCCCCAATTCACCCCTCCACTTT. This gives the protein CAISRQGPNSPLHF.

The V call is TRBV7-2, the J call TRBJ1-2, with D tentatively TRBD1 (6 bases). Germline CDR1 and CDR2: SGHTA and FQGNSA. CDR3 size: 14 residues. Between the trimmed V and J ends, which lost 3 bases and 2 bases, there was a span of 10 bases. CDR3 bases: TGTGCCAGCAGCTTGACAGGTCCAAACTATGGCTACACCTTC. This translates into CASSLTGPNYGYTF.

The V and J genes are TRBV3-1 (or the pseudogene TRBV3-2) and TRBJ2-1; no definite D call. CDR3 length: 15 residues. Germline CDR1 reads LGHDT; CDR2 reads YNNKEL (reference sequence). Trimming removed 0 bases from V and 2 bases from J, with 8 bases in between. The chain's CDR3 is CASSQDAEAYNEQFF. The CDR3 DNA reads TGTGCCAGCAGCCAAGATGCGGAAGCCTACAATGAGCAGTTCTTC.

The genes are TRBV4-3 and TRBJ2-7; TRBD2 agrees at 8 bases. Germline CDR1 reads LGHNA; CDR2 reads YSLEER. After removal of 0 bases from V and 3 bases from J, the junction contained 10 bases not matched to a gene. The CDR3 has 17 amino acids. The CDR3 here is CASSQEGTRAGVYEQYF. The CDR3 DNA sequence: TGCGCCAGCAGCCAAGAGGGAACAAGAGCGGGAGTCTACGAGCAGTACTTC.

The rearrangement links TRBV27 to TRBJ2-7; possible D gene TRBD2, 6 bases. The CDR3 extends over 15 amino acids. V was trimmed by 5 bases and J by 3 bases, leaving 17 bases between them. Germline values: CDR1 MNHEY, CDR2 SMNVEV (reference sequence). CDR3 sequence reads: CASSNGGAPIYEQYF. The CDR3 nucleotides read TGTGCCAGCAGTAATGGAGGGGCGCCAATCTACGAGCAGTACTTC.